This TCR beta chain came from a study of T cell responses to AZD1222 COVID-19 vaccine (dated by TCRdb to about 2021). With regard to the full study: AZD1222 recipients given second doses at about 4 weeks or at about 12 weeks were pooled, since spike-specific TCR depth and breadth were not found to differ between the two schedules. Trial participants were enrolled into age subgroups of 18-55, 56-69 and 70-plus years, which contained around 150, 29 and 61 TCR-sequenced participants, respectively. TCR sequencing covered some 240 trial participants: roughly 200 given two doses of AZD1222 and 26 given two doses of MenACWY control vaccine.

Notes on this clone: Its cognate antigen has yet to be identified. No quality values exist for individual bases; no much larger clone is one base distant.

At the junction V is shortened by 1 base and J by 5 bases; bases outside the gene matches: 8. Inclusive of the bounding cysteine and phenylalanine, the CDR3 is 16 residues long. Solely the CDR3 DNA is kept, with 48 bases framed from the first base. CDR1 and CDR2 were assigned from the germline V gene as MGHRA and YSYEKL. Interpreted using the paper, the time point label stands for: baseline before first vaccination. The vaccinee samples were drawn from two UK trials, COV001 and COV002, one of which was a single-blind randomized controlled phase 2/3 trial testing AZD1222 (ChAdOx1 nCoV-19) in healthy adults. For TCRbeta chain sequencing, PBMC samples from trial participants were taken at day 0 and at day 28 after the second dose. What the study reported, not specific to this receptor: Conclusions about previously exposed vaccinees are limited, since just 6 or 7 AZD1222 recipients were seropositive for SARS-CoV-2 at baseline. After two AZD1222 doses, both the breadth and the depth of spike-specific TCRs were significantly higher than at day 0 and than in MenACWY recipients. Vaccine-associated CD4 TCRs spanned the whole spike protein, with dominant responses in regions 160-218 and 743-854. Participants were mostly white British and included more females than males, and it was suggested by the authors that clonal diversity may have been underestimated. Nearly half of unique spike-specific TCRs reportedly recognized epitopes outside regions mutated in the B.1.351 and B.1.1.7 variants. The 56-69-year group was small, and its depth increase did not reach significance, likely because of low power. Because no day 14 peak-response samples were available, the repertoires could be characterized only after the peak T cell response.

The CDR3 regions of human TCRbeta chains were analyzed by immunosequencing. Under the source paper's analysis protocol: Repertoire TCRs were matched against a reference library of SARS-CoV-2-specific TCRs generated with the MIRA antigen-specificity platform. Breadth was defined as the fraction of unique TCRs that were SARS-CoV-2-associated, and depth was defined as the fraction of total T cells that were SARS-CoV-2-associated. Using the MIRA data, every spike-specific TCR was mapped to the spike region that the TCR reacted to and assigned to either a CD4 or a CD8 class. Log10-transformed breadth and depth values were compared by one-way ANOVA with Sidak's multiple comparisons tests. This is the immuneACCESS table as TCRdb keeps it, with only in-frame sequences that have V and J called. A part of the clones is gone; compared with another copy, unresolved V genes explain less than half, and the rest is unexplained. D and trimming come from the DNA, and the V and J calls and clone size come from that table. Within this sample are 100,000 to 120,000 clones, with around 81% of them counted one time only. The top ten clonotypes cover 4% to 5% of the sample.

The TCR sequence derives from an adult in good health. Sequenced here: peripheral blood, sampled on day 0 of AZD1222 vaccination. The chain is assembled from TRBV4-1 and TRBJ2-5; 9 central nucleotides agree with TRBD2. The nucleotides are TGCGCCAGCAGCCAAGTAGTAGCGGGAGCTAGGGAGACCCAGTACTTC. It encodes CASSQVVAGARETQYF.